The 6 T cell receptor beta chains below were found in one sample sequenced in a study of T cells after yellow fever vaccination. TCRdb processed the 5' RACE reads anew with MiXCR; each CDR3 protein has one entry. Found here are about 120,000 distinct CDR3 sequences, approximately 8.4% of them singletons; the top ten hold 25%. The source material was CD8+ T cells sorted from PBMCs, sampled 45 days after the yellow fever booster vaccination. The receptors were gathered from a young man who received the YFV17D yellow fever vaccine.

The chain has TRBV6-1 and TRBJ2-1, with D unresolved. V was pared by 7 bases and J by 6 bases, with 19 bases between. The germline gives CDR1 MNHNS, CDR2 SASEGT. The CDR3 loop spans 15 amino acids. The CDR3 sequence is CASTPGYAVGNEQFF. Here the CDR3 DNA reads TGTGCCAGCACCCCTGGGTACGCGGTTGGCAATGAGCAGTTCTTC.

The chain employs TRBV7-9 and TRBJ2-1; the match to TRBD1 covers 11 bases. The CDR3 has 15 amino acids. Germline CDR1 is SEHNR and CDR2 is FQNEAQ (reference sequence). The trim removed 3 bases at V and 10 bases at J, leaving 8 bases unmatched. Here the CDR3 DNA reads TGTGCCAGCAGCTTCAAGGACAGGGGGCTTATCGAGCAGTTCTTC. Protein sequence: CASSFKDRGLIEQFF.

As to this clonotype: Given a much more abundant clone one base away, this may be a read error. V gene TRBV9 combines with J gene TRBJ1-4, with a tentative D call TRBD1 (5 bases). Looked up from germline, CDR1 is SGDLS and CDR2 is YYNGEE. V lost 3 bases and J 8 bases, leaving 17 bases between the germline ends. The CDR3 sequence is 15 residues long. The CDR3 DNA reads TGTGCCAGCAGCGGCGGGACCTCCGAAACAGAAAAACTGTTTTTT. It codes for CASSGGTSETEKLFF.

There are many counts of this clonotype. The chain combines TRBV29-1 with TRBJ1-2; D unclear. V was clipped by 7 bases and J by 4 bases, with 16 bases between them. CDR1 and CDR2 from the germline V gene are SQVTM and ANQGSEA. This CDR3 comprises 13 residues. The CDR3 DNA is TGCAGCGCGTCCGGTGGGCAGTTCTATGGCTACACCTTC. It yields the protein CSASGGQFYGYTF.

This clonotype was seen more than once but under ten times. The chain recombines TRBV29-1 with TRBJ2-7; D not certain. The CDR3 has 10 residues. V was cut by 6 bases and J by 3 bases, with 6 bases left in between. The V gene's germline CDR1 is SQVTM and CDR2 ANQGSEA. The CDR3 here is CSVVNYEQYF. CDR3 nucleotide sequence: TGCAGCGTCGTTAACTACGAGCAGTACTTC.

There are many counts of this clonotype. The chain carries TRBV13 and TRBJ2-3, with 7 nucleotides matching TRBD2. Germline CDR1 and CDR2: PRHDT and FYEKMQ (reference sequence). V lost 5 bases, J lost 5 bases, and 7 bases stayed unmatched. The CDR3 covers 14 residues. CDR3 bases: TGTGCCAGCAGCCACGCGGGAGTTGGAGATACGCAGTATTTT. Amino acid sequence: CASSHAGVGDTQYF.